Listed here are 5 T cell receptor beta chains from one sample, sequenced in a study of T cells in Graves' hyperthyroidism and ophthalmopathy. RNA transcripts gave rise to amplified TCR beta CDR3 regions. A first-round RT-PCR of the TCR CDR3 used the HTBI primer set. TCRdb called the multiplex PCR reads again in MiXCR, with one record for every CDR3 protein. The data hold 550,000 to 650,000 distinct CDR3 sequences, with around 15% observed a single time. Sequenced: blood. These receptors were taken from a woman in her 40s with Graves' hyperthyroidism.

This clonotype was observed a handful of times. This chain links TRBV10-2 with TRBJ1-5; 7 nucleotides agree with TRBD1. CDR3 length equals 13 residues. CDR1 and CDR2 from the germline V gene are WSHSY and SAAADI. V lost 5 bases, J lost 7 bases, and 5 bases stayed unmatched. The chain's CDR3 is CASSSLQGQPQHF. The CDR3 nucleotides are TGCGCCAGCAGTTCTCTACAGGGGCAGCCCCAGCATTTT.

The J gene is TRBJ2-3, the V gene TRBV4-1, with 8 positions matching TRBD2. V trimming: 0 bases; J trimming: 4 bases; junction bases outside the gene matches: 9. CDR3 length: 17 residues. CDR1 is MGHRA, CDR2 YSYEKL, per germline. CDR3 coding DNA: TGCGCCAGCAGCCAAGATCACGCGGGAGGTGCCCCAGATACGCAGTATTTT. It encodes CASSQDHAGGAPDTQYF.

This clonotype was recorded at least ten times. The chain carries TRBV6-2 or TRBV6-3 and TRBJ1-1, with 8 bases identical to TRBD1. Germline V CDR1 and CDR2: MNHEY, SVGEGT. The ends lost 11 bases at V and 1 base at J; junction bases unmatched: 3. The CDR3 sequence is 12 residues long. The chain's CDR3 is CAGGTGNTEAFF. DNA for the CDR3: TGTGCCGGCGGGACAGGGAACACTGAAGCTTTCTTT.

The sample holds a few counts of this clonotype. The chain has TRBV15 and TRBJ2-1; D not certain. Trimming stripped 0 bases from V and 8 bases from J, with 8 bases between. From germline, CDR1 is LNHNV and CDR2 YYDKDF (reference sequence). The CDR3 runs 13 residues. CDR3 DNA sequence: TGTGCCACCAGCAGAGATCCCCTCTATGAGCAGTTCTTC. Amino acid sequence: CATSRDPLYEQFF.

This clonotype was counted many times. This chain joins TRBV5-1 and TRBJ2-7; no clear D gene. The ends were cut back, 0 bases at V and 1 base at J, with 11 bases in the middle. This CDR3 has 15 residues. Germline V gene lookup returns CDR1 SGHRS and CDR2 YFSETQ. The CDR3: CASSLAVPPSYEQYF. The CDR3 region has the DNA TGCGCCAGCAGCTTGGCGGTCCCGCCTTCCTACGAGCAGTACTTC.